This entry describes one T cell receptor (beta chain). Study processing details: From reference gene primer amplification, estimates of nucleated cell counts were derived. Using immunoSEQ multiplex PCR, the repertoire was profiled, and TCRdb retains in-frame clones only, with some absent. That table furnishes V, J and clone size, whereas the DNA furnished D and trimming. The data show 300,000 to 400,000 clones, roughly 90% seen once. The germline gives CDR1 LGHNA, CDR2 YSLEER. There are 14 residues in the CDR3. J was trimmed by 5 bases and V by 3 bases; bases with no gene match: 6. The source of the sample is a study of blood T cell repertoires in COVID-19.

The TCR was taken from a woman aged 25-40 years who had been exposed to COVID-19. V is TRBV4-3 and J is TRBJ2-7; 8 bases align to TRBD1. The sequenced material came from PBMCs or T cells enriched from blood (not recorded which). The chain's CDR3 is CASSHGQGTHEQYF. The CDR3 DNA sequence: TGCGCCAGCAGCCATGGACAGGGAACCCACGAGCAGTACTTC.